This passage covers 4 T cell receptor beta chains from one sample sequenced in a study of T cells after yellow fever vaccination. TCRdb ran MiXCR on the 5' RACE reads and lists one entry per CDR3 protein. Of about 300,000 distinct CDR3 sequences listed, 7.5% to 9.5% are singletons. This sample comprised CD4+ T cells sorted from PBMCs, obtained 5 days after the yellow fever booster vaccination. The receptor set was obtained from a young man who received the YFV17D yellow fever vaccine.

This rearrangement joins TRBV30 to TRBJ2-7, with TRBD1 as a possible D gene (6 bases). CDR3 size: 11 residues. Trimming pared 7 bases from V and 4 bases from J, leaving 11 bases between. CDR1 is GTSNPN, CDR2 SVGIG, per germline (reference sequence). The DNA for the CDR3 is TGTGCCTTCGCACAGGGTTACGAGCAGTACTTC. Protein sequence: CAFAQGYEQYF.

The V gene is TRBV10-2, the J gene TRBJ2-6; TRBD2 matches at 8 bases. V was pared by 3 bases and J by 4 bases, with 5 bases of the junction left unmatched. The CDR3 extends over 16 amino acids. Looked up from germline, CDR1 is WSHSY and CDR2 is SAAADI. CDR3 nucleotide sequence: TGCGCCAGCAGTGATCGCGGGGGGCCCGGGGCCAACGTCCTGACTTTC. This translates into CASSDRGGPGANVLTF.

This clonotype has more than one count but fewer than ten. The gene calls are TRBV6-5 and TRBJ1-5; 11 nucleotides align to TRBD1. CDR1 and CDR2 (germline): MNHEY, SVGAGI. CDR3 size: 16 residues. V shed 0 bases and J 6 bases; nucleotides not matched to a gene: 4. In nucleotides, the CDR3 is TGTGCCAGCAGTTACTCCGGGACAGGGGGAACTCAGCCCCAGCATTTT. As protein: CASSYSGTGGTQPQHF.

This clonotype showed up just a few times. CDR3 coding DNA: TGTGCCAGCAGCTTGTGGTTGCTACGGTGGTTAGAGCAGTTCTTC. It codes for CASSLWLLRWLEQFF. The chain joins TRBV5-6 to TRBJ2-1, with D uncertain. From germline, CDR1 is SGHDT and CDR2 YYEEEE. V was shortened by 1 base and J by 10 bases, with 18 bases between the two germline ends. The CDR3 has 15 amino acids. The full variable domain, its missing parts supplied by reference TRBV5-6 and TRBJ2-1, is DAGVTQSPTHLIKTRGQQVTLRCSPKSGHDTVSWYQQALGQGPQFIFQYYEEEERQRGNFPDRFSGHQFPNYSSELNVNALLLGDSALYLCASSLWLLRWLEQFFGPGTRLTVL.